The 12 T cell receptor beta chains below all came from one sample that was sequenced in a study of T cells after yellow fever vaccination. TCRdb used MiXCR to reprocess the 5' RACE reads, holding one entry per CDR3 protein. This sample has approximately 96,000 distinct CDR3 sequences, with roughly 8.2% found just once. The sample consisted of CD8+ T cells not binding an NS4B(214-222) dextramer, sorted from PBMCs, taken roughly 15 days after the first yellow fever vaccination. The receptors come from a man aged 18 to 29 who received the YFV17D yellow fever vaccine.

The chain uses TRBV6-5 and TRBJ2-3; 8 nucleotides agree with TRBD1. V dropped 4 bases and J dropped 2; count of bases not matched to a gene: 2. The CDR3 is made up of 14 amino acids. The germline V gene encodes CDR1 MNHEY and CDR2 SVGAGI. The CDR3 bases are TGTGCCAGCAGTTGGGACAGGTTCACAGATACGCAGTATTTT. Its translation: CASSWDRFTDTQYF.

This chain uses TRBV15 with TRBJ2-1; 7 bases are a match to TRBD2. CDR1 is LNHNV and CDR2 is YYDKDF in the germline V gene (reference sequence). The CDR3 is 16 residues long. V lost 0 bases and J lost 0; bases outside the gene matches: 2. The CDR3 coding sequence is TGTGCCACCAGCAGAGACGGCGGGGGCTCCTACAATGAGCAGTTCTTC. This translates into CATSRDGGGSYNEQFF.

In this sample, this clonotype turned up many times. This chain joins TRBV6-5 and TRBJ2-7; 7 bases map to TRBD1. CDR3 length: 14 residues. J gave up 5 bases and V 0 bases, and 4 bases lay outside the gene matches. The V gene's germline CDR1 is MNHEY and CDR2 SVGAGI. In DNA, the CDR3 is TGTGCCAGCAGTTACTCCGGGACAGTGGACGAGCAGTACTTC. Protein product: CASSYSGTVDEQYF.

This chain uses TRBV12-3 or TRBV12-4 with TRBJ2-3; D might be TRBD1 or TRBD2, each matching 5 bases. The CDR3 loop spans 13 amino acids. With 5 bases removed from V and 4 bases from J, the gap between germline ends came to 10 bases. CDR3 loop: CASSPMGPDTQYF. CDR3 coding DNA: TGTGCCAGCAGTCCCATGGGACCAGATACGCAGTATTTT.

This clonotype was counted at least ten times. The chain has TRBV11-2 and TRBJ2-5; TRBD2 aligns across 10 bases. Germline lookup yields CDR1 SGHAT and CDR2 FQNNGV. This CDR3 spans 18 amino acids. The junction had 15 bases not matched to a gene; V was cut back by 5 bases and J by 3 bases. The CDR3 loop reads CASSPRMTSGRFEETQYF. The CDR3 nucleotides read TGTGCCAGCAGCCCCCGTATGACTAGCGGGCGTTTCGAAGAGACCCAGTACTTC.

This sequence joins TRBV4-2 and TRBJ1-4; 9 nucleotides agree with TRBD1. The length of the CDR3 is 16 residues. V lost 0 bases, J lost 7 bases, and 6 bases stayed unmatched. Germline CDR1 is LGHNA and CDR2 is YNFKEQ. DNA of the CDR3: TGTGCCAGCAGCCAAGATCACAGGGGGCGGTTTGAAAAACTGTTTTTT. Its protein is CASSQDHRGRFEKLFF.

This clonotype was found a few times. The gene calls are TRBV6-1 and TRBJ2-5; TRBD2 matches 10 bases. Germline-derived CDR1 and CDR2 are MNHNS and SASEGT. V gave up 2 bases and J gave up 10 bases; unmatched junction bases: 16. The CDR3 sequence is 17 residues long. The CDR3 sequence is CASSESESSGGLGIQYF. The CDR3 bases are TGTGCCAGCAGTGAATCCGAGTCTAGCGGGGGTTTGGGGATCCAGTACTTC.

CDR3 amino acids: CASSFGRGELFF. As DNA, the CDR3 is TGTGCCAGCAGTTTCGGACGCGGGGAGCTGTTTTTT. This sequence joins TRBV12-3 or TRBV12-4 and TRBJ2-2; D not resolved. This CDR3 is 12 amino acids long. The V gene lost 3 bases and the J gene lost 7 bases, with 6 bases spanning the gap.

This clonotype was found a few times. This chain links TRBV27 with TRBJ2-3, with D possibly being TRBD2 (7 bases). This CDR3 region has 16 residues. CDR1 is MNHEY, CDR2 SMNVEV, per germline (reference sequence). V was cut by 1 base and J by 4 bases, with 15 bases left in between. DNA of the CDR3: TGTGCCAGCAGTTTATTTCCAGGGGAGGGTCCAGATACGCAGTATTTT. It yields the protein CASSLFPGEGPDTQYF.

The chain combines TRBV28 with TRBJ2-7; D is unclear. The CDR3 has 12 amino acids. Looked up from germline, CDR1 is MDHEN and CDR2 is SYDVKM. V lost 5 bases and J 2 bases, leaving 7 bases between the germline ends. The CDR3: CASSDTTYEQYV. CDR3 DNA: TGTGCCAGCAGTGACACCACCTACGAGCAGTACGTC.

The rearrangement links TRBV15 to TRBJ2-5; 10 positions agree with TRBD2. The CDR3 has 16 residues. Per germline, CDR1 LNHNV and CDR2 YYDKDF (reference sequence). V lost 1 base and J lost 2; bases outside the gene matches: 4. Written as DNA, the CDR3 is TGTGCCACCAGCAGAGGTCTAGCGGGGGTTCAAGAGACCCAGTACTTC. Translating it yields CATSRGLAGVQETQYF.

J is TRBJ2-1 and V is TRBV7-6; a weak D match, TRBD1 (6 bases). V was pared by 4 bases and J by 9 bases, with 13 bases between. The germline V gene encodes CDR1 SGHVS and CDR2 FNYEAQ. The CDR3 is 13 residues long. This CDR3 is CASSSFTGTEQFF. CDR3 in DNA: TGTGCCAGCAGCTCCTTTACAGGGACTGAGCAGTTCTTC.